This TCR beta chain comes out of a study of naive and memory T cell subsets. The CDR3 is 13 residues long. Germline assignment: CDR1 SNHLY and CDR2 FYNNEI. The V gene lost 4 bases and the J gene lost 6 bases, with 11 bases spanning the gap. Two oligonucleotides, mixed equimolar, formed the beta constant-region primer covering TRBC1 and TRBC2. One entry per CDR3 protein results from TCRdb running MiXCR on the UMI-ligation and nested PCR reads. The table shows some 150,000 distinct CDR3 sequences, with about a sixth occurring only once. The sequenced sample was naive CD4+ T cells from blood. J is TRBJ2-3 and V is TRBV2; TRBD1 might be the D (6 bases). The clonotype comes from a human donor in good health. For the CDR3, the DNA is TGTGCCAGCAGTGCTACAGGGTCGGATACGCAGTATTTT. Amino acids: CASSATGSDTQYF.